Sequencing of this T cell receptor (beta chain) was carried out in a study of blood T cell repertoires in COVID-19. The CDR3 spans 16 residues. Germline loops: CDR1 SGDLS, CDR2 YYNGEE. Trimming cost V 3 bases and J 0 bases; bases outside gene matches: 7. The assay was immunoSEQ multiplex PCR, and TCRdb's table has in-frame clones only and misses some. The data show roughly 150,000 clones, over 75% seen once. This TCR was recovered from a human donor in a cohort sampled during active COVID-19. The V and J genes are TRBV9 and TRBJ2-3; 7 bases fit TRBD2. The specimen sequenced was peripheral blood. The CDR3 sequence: CASSAGPSGSTDTQYF. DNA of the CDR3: TGTGCCAGCAGCGCCGGCCCTAGCGGTAGCACAGATACGCAGTATTTT.